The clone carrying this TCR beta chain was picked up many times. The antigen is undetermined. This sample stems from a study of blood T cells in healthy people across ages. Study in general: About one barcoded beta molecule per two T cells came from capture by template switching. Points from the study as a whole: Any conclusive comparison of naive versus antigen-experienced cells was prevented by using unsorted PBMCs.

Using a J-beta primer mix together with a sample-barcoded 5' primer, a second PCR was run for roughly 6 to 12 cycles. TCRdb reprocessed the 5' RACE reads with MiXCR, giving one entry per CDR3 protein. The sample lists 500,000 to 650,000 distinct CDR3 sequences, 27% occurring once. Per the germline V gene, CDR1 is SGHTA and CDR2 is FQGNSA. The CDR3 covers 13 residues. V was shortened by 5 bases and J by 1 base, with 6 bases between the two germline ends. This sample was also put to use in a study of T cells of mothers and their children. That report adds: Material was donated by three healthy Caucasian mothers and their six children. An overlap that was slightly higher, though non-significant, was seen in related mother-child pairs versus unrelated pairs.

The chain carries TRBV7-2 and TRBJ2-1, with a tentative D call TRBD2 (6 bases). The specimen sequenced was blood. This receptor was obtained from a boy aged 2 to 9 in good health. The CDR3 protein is CASSAGSYNEQFF. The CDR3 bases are TGTGCCAGCAGCGCGGGGTCCTACAATGAGCAGTTCTTC.